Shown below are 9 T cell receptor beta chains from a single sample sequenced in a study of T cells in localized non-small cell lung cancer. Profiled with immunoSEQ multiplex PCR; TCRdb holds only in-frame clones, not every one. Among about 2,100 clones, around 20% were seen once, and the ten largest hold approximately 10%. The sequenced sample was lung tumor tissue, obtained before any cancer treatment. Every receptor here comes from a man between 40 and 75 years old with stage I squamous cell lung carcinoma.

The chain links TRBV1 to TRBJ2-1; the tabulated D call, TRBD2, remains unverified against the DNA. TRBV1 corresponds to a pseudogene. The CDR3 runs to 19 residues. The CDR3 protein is CASSPKDPSGSWKDNEQFF. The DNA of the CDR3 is TGCGCCAGCAGCCCTAAGGATCCTAGCGGGAGTTGGAAGGACAATGAGCAGTTCTTC.

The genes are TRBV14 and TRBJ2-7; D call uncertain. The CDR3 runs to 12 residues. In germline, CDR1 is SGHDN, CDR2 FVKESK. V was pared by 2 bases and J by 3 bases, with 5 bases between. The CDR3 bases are TGTGCCAGCAGCCAACTGGGCTACGAGCAGTACTTC. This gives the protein CASSQLGYEQYF. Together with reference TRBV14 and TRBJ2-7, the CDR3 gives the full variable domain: EAGVTQFPSHSVIEKGQTVTLRCDPISGHDNLYWYRRVMGKEIKFLLHFVKESKQDESGMPNNRFLAERTGGTYSTLKVQPAELEDSGVYFCASSQLGYEQYFGPGTRLTVT.

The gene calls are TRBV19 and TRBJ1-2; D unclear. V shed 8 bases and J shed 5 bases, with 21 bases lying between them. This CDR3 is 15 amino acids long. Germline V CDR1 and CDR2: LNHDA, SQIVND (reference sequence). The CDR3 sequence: CASRVLGNRFYGYTF. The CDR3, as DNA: TGTGCCAGTCGAGTCTTAGGGAACCGCTTTTATGGCTACACCTTC.

Here the CDR3 reads CASSFSGSPYNEQFF. For the CDR3, the DNA is TGTGCCAGCAGTTTTAGCGGGAGTCCCTACAATGAGCAGTTCTTC. V gene TRBV11-3 combines with J gene TRBJ2-1; TRBD2 matches at 9 bases. The V gene's germline CDR1 is SGHNT and CDR2 YENEEA. The CDR3 extends over 15 amino acids. V gave up 6 bases and J gave up 2 bases; unmatched junction bases: 5.

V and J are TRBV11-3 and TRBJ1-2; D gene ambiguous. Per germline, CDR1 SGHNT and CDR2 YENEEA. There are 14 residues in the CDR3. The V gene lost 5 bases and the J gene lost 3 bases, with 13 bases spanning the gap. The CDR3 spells CASSIQGRYYGYTF. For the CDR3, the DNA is TGTGCCAGCAGCATCCAAGGACGGTACTATGGCTACACCTTC.

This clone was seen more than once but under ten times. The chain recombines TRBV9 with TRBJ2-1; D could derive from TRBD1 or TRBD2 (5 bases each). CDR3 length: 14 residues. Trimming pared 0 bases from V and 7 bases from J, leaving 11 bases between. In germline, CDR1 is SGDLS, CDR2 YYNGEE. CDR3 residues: CASSVGGEFNEQFF. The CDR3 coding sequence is TGTGCCAGCAGCGTAGGAGGGGAGTTTAATGAGCAGTTCTTC.

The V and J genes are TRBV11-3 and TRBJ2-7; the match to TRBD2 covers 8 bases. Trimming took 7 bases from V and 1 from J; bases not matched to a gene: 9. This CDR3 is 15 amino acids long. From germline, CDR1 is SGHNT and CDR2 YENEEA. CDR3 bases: TGTGCCAGCACCCTTAGCGGGACCTCTTCCTACGAGCAGTACTTC. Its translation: CASTLSGTSSYEQYF.

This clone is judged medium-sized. This chain's CDR3 is CASSLWLAGGTDTQYF. The CDR3 coding sequence is TGTGCCAGCAGCTTGTGGCTAGCGGGAGGGACAGATACGCAGTATTTT. V and J are TRBV11-3 and TRBJ2-3, with TRBD2 matching 12 bases. The V gene end was trimmed by 3 bases and the J gene end by 3 bases; junction bases not matched to a gene: 4. Looked up from germline, CDR1 is SGHNT and CDR2 is YENEEA. CDR3 length: 16 amino acids.

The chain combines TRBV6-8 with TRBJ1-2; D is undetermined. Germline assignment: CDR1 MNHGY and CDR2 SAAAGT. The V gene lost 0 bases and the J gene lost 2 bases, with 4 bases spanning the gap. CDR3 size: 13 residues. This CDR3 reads CASSYSRNYGYTF. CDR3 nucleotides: TGTGCCAGCAGTTACTCGCGGAACTATGGCTACACCTTC.